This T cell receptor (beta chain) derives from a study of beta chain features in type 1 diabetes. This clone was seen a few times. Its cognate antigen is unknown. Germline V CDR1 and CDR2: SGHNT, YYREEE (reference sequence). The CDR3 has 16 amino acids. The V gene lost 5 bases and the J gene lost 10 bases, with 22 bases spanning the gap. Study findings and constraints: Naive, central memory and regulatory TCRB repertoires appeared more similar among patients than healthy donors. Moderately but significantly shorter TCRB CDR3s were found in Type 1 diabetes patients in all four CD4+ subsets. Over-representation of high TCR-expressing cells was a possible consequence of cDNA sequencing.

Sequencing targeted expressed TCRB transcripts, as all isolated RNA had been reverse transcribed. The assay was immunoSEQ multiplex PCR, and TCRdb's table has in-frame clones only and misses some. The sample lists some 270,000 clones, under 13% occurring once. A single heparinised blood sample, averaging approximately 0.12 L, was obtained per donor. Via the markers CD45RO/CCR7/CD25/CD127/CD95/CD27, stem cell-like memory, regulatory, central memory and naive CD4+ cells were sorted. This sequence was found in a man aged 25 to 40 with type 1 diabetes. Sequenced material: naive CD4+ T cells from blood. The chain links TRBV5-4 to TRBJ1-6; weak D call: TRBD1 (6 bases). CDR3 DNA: TGTGCCAGCAGTGTAGTGGGACATGGTTTACAATCACCCCTCCACTTT. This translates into CASSVVGHGLQSPLHF.